Below are 32 T cell receptor beta chains sequenced from a single sample in a study of identifying expanded T cells in peripheral blood. Only in-frame clones appear in the TCRdb table, and some are missing; sequencing was by immunoSEQ multiplex PCR. The sample includes under 150,000 clones, 75% to 90% seen only once; the top ten take approximately 8.9%. What was sequenced was blood. These receptors originate from a person aged 18-69 years in good health.

CDR3 bases: TGTGCCTGGAGTGGGGGCTTCGGGGGGAACTACGAGCAGTACTTC. It is translated as CAWSGGFGGNYEQYF. The J gene is TRBJ2-7, the V gene TRBV30, with 7 positions matching TRBD2. This CDR3 has 15 residues. CDR1 is GTSNPN and CDR2 is SVGIG in the germline V gene (reference sequence). Germline trimming cut 1 base from V and 3 bases from J; bases unmatched to any gene: 9.

The rearrangement joins TRBV5-1 to TRBJ2-7, with no clear D. Trimming cost V 4 bases and J 1 base, with 18 bases left between them. The V gene's germline CDR1 is SGHRS and CDR2 YFSETQ. The CDR3 runs 16 residues. In DNA, the CDR3 is TGCGCCAGCAGCCTGGGTGGTGGATTGGGGTCCTACGAGCAGTACTTC. This encodes CASSLGGGLGSYEQYF.

CDR3 coding DNA: TGCGCCAGCAGCATACTACGTAGTTCTGGGGCCAACGTCCTGACTTTC. It yields the protein CASSILRSSGANVLTF. The chain uses TRBV5-1 and TRBJ2-6; D uncertain. The length of the CDR3 is 16 residues. V dropped 4 bases and J dropped 1 base, with 12 bases sitting between them. Germline lookup yields CDR1 SGHRS and CDR2 YFSETQ. Supplemented by reference TRBV5-1 and TRBJ2-6, the full variable domain reads KAGVTQTPRYLIKTRGQQVTLSCSPISGHRSVSWYQQTPGQGLQFLFEYFSETQRNKGNFPGRFSGRQFSNSRSEMNVSTLELGDSALYLCASSILRSSGANVLTFGAGSRLTVL.

This chain joins TRBV28 and TRBJ2-3; a possible D gene is TRBD1 (5 bases). The CDR3 runs 15 residues. Germline V CDR1 and CDR2: MDHEN, SYDVKM. Trimming left V 8 bases short and J 4 bases short, with 19 bases between. The CDR3: CASPPNAGPPDTQYF. In nucleotides, the CDR3 is TGTGCCAGCCCCCCTAATGCAGGGCCCCCAGATACGCAGTATTTT. Full variable domain (rest looked up from reference TRBV28 and TRBJ2-3): DVKVTQSSRYLVKRTGEKVFLECVQDMDHENMFWYRQDPGLGLRLIYFSYDVKMKEKGDIPEGYSVSREKKERFSLILESASTNQTSMYLCASPPNAGPPDTQYFGPGTRLTVL.

The chain combines TRBV5-1 with TRBJ2-5, with 11 bases fitting TRBD2. This CDR3 contains 17 residues. Germline lookup yields CDR1 SGHRS and CDR2 YFSETQ. Losses at the gene ends were 3 bases for V and 1 base for J; bases not matched to a gene: 8. Written as DNA, the CDR3 is TGCGCCAGCAGCTCCGGGACTAGCGGCTACATCCAAGAGACCCAGTACTTC. Encoded protein: CASSSGTSGYIQETQYF.

The J gene is TRBJ1-2, the V gene TRBV7-3; 7 bases map to TRBD1. CDR3 size: 18 residues. After removal of 5 bases from V and 0 bases from J, the junction contained 15 bases not matched to a gene. Germline V gene sequence: CDR1 SGHTA, CDR2 FQGTGA. CDR3 in DNA: TGTGCCAGCAGCCCCGGAGGGGGCCCCTCGAGAGCTAACTATGGCTACACCTTC. It encodes CASSPGGGPSRANYGYTF.

This chain joins TRBV6-5 and TRBJ2-2, with 8 bases matching TRBD1. The J segment lost 5 bases and the V segment lost 8 bases, leaving 7 bases of the junction unmatched. This CDR3 has 14 amino acids. CDR1 is MNHEY, CDR2 SVGAGI, per germline. The CDR3 sequence: CASGTRGRTGELFF. CDR3 in DNA: TGTGCCAGCGGGACCAGGGGGCGTACCGGGGAGCTGTTTTTT.

This clone was picked up one time. This chain uses TRBV20-1 with TRBJ1-3, with TRBD1 as a possible D gene (5 bases). The germline V gene has CDR1 DFQATT and CDR2 SNEGSKA (reference sequence). This CDR3 region has 11 residues. The CDR3 sequence: CAYSRGGTIYF. CDR3 nucleotides: TGCGCATACAGCCGTGGGGGCACCATATATTTT.

The CDR3 DNA sequence: TGCAGCGCTATGGGGACCCTCGGGGGCACAGATACGCAGTATTTT. Residues: CSAMGTLGGTDTQYF. The chain combines TRBV29-1 with TRBJ2-3, with D perhaps TRBD1 or TRBD2 (5 bases each). The V end was cut by 7 bases, the J end by 1 base, with 18 bases between. Germline CDR1 is SQVTM and CDR2 is ANQGSEA. The CDR3 runs to 15 residues.

This chain connects TRBV9 to TRBJ1-1; D gene uncertain. V was trimmed by 3 bases and J by 3 bases, leaving 15 bases between them. Germline assignment: CDR1 SGDLS and CDR2 YYNGEE. The CDR3 contains 15 residues. This CDR3 is CASSAKHSGDTEAFF. The CDR3, as DNA: TGTGCCAGCAGCGCCAAGCATAGCGGGGACACTGAAGCTTTCTTT. Complete variable domain (other parts from reference TRBV9 and TRBJ1-1): DSGVTQTPKHLITATGQRVTLRCSPRSGDLSVYWYQQSLDQGLQFLIQYYNGEERAKGNILERFSAQQFPDLHSELNLSSLELGDSALYFCASSAKHSGDTEAFFGQGTRLTVV.

The chain carries TRBV4-3 and TRBJ2-7; TRBD1 might be the D (6 bases). Germline CDR1 and CDR2: LGHNA and YSLEER. Trimming took off 3 bases at V and 5 bases at J, with 17 bases between the two ends. The CDR3 spans 15 residues. The CDR3, as DNA: TGCGCCAGCAGCCAGCTTCTGGGACACGGGGACGAGCAGTACTTC. Its protein is CASSQLLGHGDEQYF.

The V and J genes are TRBV7-9 and TRBJ2-5; D uncertain. Deletions cut 3 bases from V and 1 base from J, with 9 bases between. The CDR3 sequence is 14 residues long. Germline V gives CDR1 SEHNR, CDR2 FQNEAQ (reference sequence). CDR3: CASSLGNGQETQYF. The CDR3 DNA follows: TGTGCCAGCAGCTTGGGAAACGGCCAAGAGACCCAGTACTTC.

The chain employs TRBV5-1 and TRBJ1-1, with D tentatively TRBD1 (5 bases). This CDR3 has 13 amino acids. The V gene lost 8 bases and the J gene lost 6 bases, with 17 bases spanning the gap. Germline assignment: CDR1 SGHRS and CDR2 YFSETQ. As DNA, the CDR3 is TGCGCCAGTATGGAGGTAGGGGCCCCTGAAGCTTTCTTT. Translation: CASMEVGAPEAFF.

V is TRBV6-1 and J is TRBJ1-1, with 8 bases that match TRBD1. Germline V CDR1 and CDR2: MNHNS, SASEGT. V lost 1 base, J lost 4 bases, and 8 bases stayed unmatched. The CDR3 length is 16 residues. CDR3 in amino acids: CASSEGWGQDGTEAFF. The CDR3 bases are TGTGCCAGCAGTGAAGGCTGGGGACAGGACGGCACTGAAGCTTTCTTT.

The rearrangement uses TRBV30 and TRBJ2-5; weak D call: TRBD2 (6 bases). CDR3 length: 16 amino acids. Germline-derived CDR1 and CDR2 are GTSNPN and SVGIG (reference sequence). Trimming cost V 2 bases and J 5 bases, with 21 bases left between them. The CDR3 loop is CAWSIRWSGLGETQYF. CDR3 bases: TGTGCCTGGAGTATCCGTTGGTCGGGACTTGGGGAGACCCAGTACTTC.

The chain joins TRBV19 to TRBJ2-7; D call uncertain. The V end lost 3 bases, the J end lost 7 bases, and 16 bases lay between the germline ends. CDR3 length: 14 residues. Germline lookup yields CDR1 LNHDA and CDR2 SQIVND (reference sequence). The CDR3 region is CASSISILDREQYF. CDR3 sequence (DNA): TGTGCCAGTAGTATTAGTATTTTGGATCGGGAGCAGTACTTC.

The rearrangement uses TRBV4-2 and TRBJ2-3; 8 nucleotides line up with TRBD2. Losses at the gene ends were 1 base for V and 0 bases for J; bases not matched to a gene: 6. This CDR3 has 17 amino acids. The germline V gene has CDR1 LGHNA and CDR2 YNFKEQ. CDR3: CASSQVGTSASTDTQYF. The CDR3 DNA follows: TGTGCCAGCAGCCAAGTGGGGACTAGTGCTAGCACAGATACGCAGTATTTT.

V and J are TRBV19 and TRBJ2-7, with D possibly being TRBD1 or TRBD2 (5 bases each). V gave up 5 bases and J gave up 3 bases, with 11 bases separating them. The CDR3 is 13 residues long. The germline V gene has CDR1 LNHDA and CDR2 SQIVND (reference sequence). The CDR3, as DNA: TGTGCCAGTAGTTCAGGGACGGTCTACGAGCAGTACTTC. As protein: CASSSGTVYEQYF. The full variable domain, in which reference TRBV19 and TRBJ2-7 provide the parts outside the CDR3, is DGGITQSPKYLFRKEGQNVTLSCEQNLNHDAMYWYRQDPGQGLRLIYYSQIVNDFQKGDIAEGYSVSREKKESFPLTVTSAQKNPTAFYLCASSSGTVYEQYFGPGTRLTVT.

This chain links TRBV5-1 with TRBJ2-3, with D maybe TRBD2 (5 bases). CDR3 size: 15 residues. With 0 bases removed from V and 6 bases from J, the gap between germline ends came to 14 bases. CDR1 and CDR2 (germline): SGHRS, YFSETQ. The CDR3 spells CASSLVLAGADTQYF. CDR3 nucleotides: TGCGCCAGCAGCTTGGTCCTAGCTGGCGCTGATACGCAGTATTTT.

This sequence joins TRBV7-2 and TRBJ2-7, with D possibly TRBD1 on 5 matching bases. The CDR3 runs 13 residues. Germline CDR1 reads SGHTA; CDR2 reads FQGNSA. Trimming cost V 4 bases and J 0 bases, with 7 bases left between them. The CDR3 coding sequence is TGTGCCAGCAGCTCCACAGGCTCCTACGAGCAGTACTTC. It specifies CASSSTGSYEQYF.

V and J are TRBV7-9 and TRBJ2-5, with D possibly matching TRBD1 (5 bases). Trimming took 5 bases from V and 4 from J, leaving 8 bases between them. Germline loops: CDR1 SEHNR, CDR2 FQNEAQ (reference sequence). The CDR3 has 12 amino acids. CDR3 in DNA: TGTGCCAGCAGCCAAAGGGGAGAGACCCAGTACTTC. It specifies CASSQRGETQYF.

The genes are TRBV9 and TRBJ2-3; TRBD2 might be the D (5 bases). CDR1 is SGDLS and CDR2 is YYNGEE in the germline V gene. The CDR3 has 15 residues. With 2 bases removed from V and 4 bases from J, the gap between germline ends came to 14 bases. The CDR3 loop is CASSVREVVPDTQYF. CDR3 coding DNA: TGTGCCAGCAGCGTGAGGGAAGTAGTGCCAGATACGCAGTATTTT.

The chain employs TRBV7-9 and TRBJ2-7; D ambiguous. The V end lost 4 bases, the J end lost 3 bases, and 7 bases lay between the germline ends. Germline V gene data show CDR1 as SEHNR and CDR2 as FQNEAQ (reference sequence). The CDR3 length is 12 residues. The CDR3 protein is CASSSVDYEQYF. The CDR3 bases are TGTGCCAGCAGCTCAGTGGACTACGAGCAGTACTTC.

The rearrangement links TRBV7-2 to TRBJ2-7; perhaps TRBD1 as D (5 bases). CDR1 and CDR2 (germline): SGHTA, FQGNSA. The CDR3 totals 13 residues. V shed 3 bases and J shed 4 bases, with 10 bases lying between them. The CDR3 loop is CASSFVQAYEQYF. CDR3 nucleotide sequence: TGTGCCAGCAGCTTTGTACAGGCGTACGAGCAGTACTTC.

This chain connects TRBV5-1 to TRBJ2-3; D may match TRBD1 or TRBD2 (5 bases each). Trimming took off 4 bases at V and 1 base at J, with 13 bases between the two ends. The CDR3 is 15 residues long. Germline CDR1 reads SGHRS; CDR2 reads YFSETQ. The CDR3 nucleotides are TGCGCCAGCAGCCCTCGGGACGGAGGCACAGATACGCAGTATTTT. The encoded protein is CASSPRDGGTDTQYF.

The J gene is TRBJ1-2, the V gene TRBV7-2, with TRBD1 matching over 7 bases. The germline CDR1 and CDR2 sequences are SGHTA and FQGNSA. This CDR3 has 14 amino acids. Trimming at V came to 5 bases and at J to 1 base, leaving 4 bases not matched to a gene. The CDR3 sequence: CASSPDRNNYGYTF. The CDR3 bases are TGTGCCAGCAGCCCGGACAGGAATAACTATGGCTACACCTTC.

DNA of the CDR3: TGTGCCAGTAGTGGAACGAGGGGGCTAGAGGGCTACACCTTC. It is translated as CASSGTRGLEGYTF. This chain links TRBV19 with TRBJ1-2; 7 bases agree with TRBD1. The CDR3 loop spans 14 amino acids. J lost 8 bases, V lost 5 bases, and 11 bases had no gene match. Germline CDR1 and CDR2: LNHDA and SQIVND (reference sequence). Supplemented by reference TRBV19 and TRBJ1-2, the full variable domain reads DGGITQSPKYLFRKEGQNVTLSCEQNLNHDAMYWYRQDPGQGLRLIYYSQIVNDFQKGDIAEGYSVSREKKESFPLTVTSAQKNPTAFYLCASSGTRGLEGYTFGSGTRLTVV.

This clone was detected once. The V gene is TRBV29-1, the J gene TRBJ1-2; D is unclear. Trimming stripped 4 bases from V and 0 bases from J, with 12 bases between. The CDR3 is 14 amino acids. The germline CDR1 and CDR2 sequences are SQVTM and ANQGSEA. CDR3 protein: CSVVGPRSNYGYTF. DNA of the CDR3: TGCAGCGTTGTAGGGCCGCGCTCTAACTATGGCTACACCTTC.

The chain carries TRBV6-5 and TRBJ1-1; no firm D call. Trimming took 0 bases from V and 0 from J, leaving 8 bases between them. Germline CDR1 reads MNHEY; CDR2 reads SVGAGI. The CDR3 covers 15 residues. The CDR3 DNA reads as TGTGCCAGCAGTTACTCTTCAGATTTGAACACTGAAGCTTTCTTT. Translated, it gives CASSYSSDLNTEAFF.

This chain links TRBV6-6 with TRBJ1-1; D is possibly TRBD1 (6 bases). Germline V gene lookup returns CDR1 MNHNY and CDR2 SVGAGI (reference sequence). Trimming stripped 5 bases from V and 4 bases from J, with 8 bases between. The CDR3 covers 12 residues. DNA for the CDR3: TGTGCCAGCAGTGTAGGGGGCACTGAAGCTTTCTTT. Translation: CASSVGGTEAFF.

The chain couples TRBV19 to TRBJ1-5, with a tentative D call TRBD1 (5 bases). This CDR3 has 17 residues. Germline CDR1 and CDR2: LNHDA and SQIVND (reference sequence). V shed 6 bases and J shed 7 bases, with 25 bases lying between them. The CDR3 DNA is TGTGCCAGTAGCCTGACCGGAGGAGGGGCCCGGGGGCAGCCCCAGCATTTT. Its translation: CASSLTGGGARGQPQHF. The variable domain in full, completed from reference TRBV19 and TRBJ1-5, reads DGGITQSPKYLFRKEGQNVTLSCEQNLNHDAMYWYRQDPGQGLRLIYYSQIVNDFQKGDIAEGYSVSREKKESFPLTVTSAQKNPTAFYLCASSLTGGGARGQPQHFGDGTRLSIL.

The genes are TRBV10-3 and TRBJ2-7, with a tentative D call TRBD1 (7 bases). The CDR3 sequence is 14 residues long. Trimming removed 0 bases at V and 6 bases at J, with 12 bases between. Germline-derived CDR1 and CDR2 are ENHRY and SYGVKD. The chain's CDR3 is CAISESDREVEQYF. The CDR3 DNA is TGTGCCATCAGTGAGTCCGACAGGGAGGTCGAGCAGTACTTC.